One sample yielded the 16 T cell receptor beta chains listed below, sequenced in a study of T cells in Graves' hyperthyroidism and ophthalmopathy. Amplified TCR beta CDR3 regions came from RNA transcripts. HTBI primers drove first-round RT-PCR of the TCR CDR3. TCRdb re-derived calls from the multiplex PCR reads in MiXCR, one entry per CDR3 protein. The sample lists approximately 520,000 distinct CDR3 sequences; around 22% were seen once. The sample was blood. All receptors come from a woman in her 30s with Graves' ophthalmopathy.

The V and J genes are TRBV10-3 and TRBJ2-5; D not resolved. With 3 bases removed from V and 5 bases from J, the gap between germline ends came to 13 bases. Germline CDR1 reads ENHRY; CDR2 reads SYGVKD. CDR3 length: 14 residues. The CDR3 DNA is TGTGCCATCAGTGATGGACGGTCCCTGGAGACCCAGTACTTC. The encoded protein is CAISDGRSLETQYF.

The rearrangement joins TRBV12-3 or TRBV12-4 to TRBJ2-7, with D possibly TRBD2 on 5 matching bases. The CDR3 consists of 13 residues. Trimming removed 7 bases from V and 5 bases from J, with 15 bases in between. The DNA of the CDR3 is TGTGCCAGCACCGAGGGATGGGCCAACGAGCAGTACGTC. Translated: CASTEGWANEQYV.

Many counts were recorded for this clonotype. The chain combines TRBV7-9 with TRBJ1-1; the D gene is possibly TRBD1 (5 bases). V was clipped by 5 bases and J by 4 bases, with 14 bases between them. Germline V gene data show CDR1 as SEHNR and CDR2 as FQNEAQ (reference sequence). The CDR3 spans 14 residues. As DNA, the CDR3 is TGTGCCAGCAGCCCGACCGGGGGACTCACTGAAGCTTTCTTT. Translated: CASSPTGGLTEAFF.

This clonotype was detected ten times or more. The gene calls are TRBV6-2 or TRBV6-3 and TRBJ2-2; D is uncertain. In germline, CDR1 is MNHEY, CDR2 SVGEGT. CDR3 length: 17 amino acids. V lost 8 bases to trimming and J lost 6 bases, with 25 bases between them. The CDR3 region has the DNA TGTGCCAGCCAGAACCCCGGCGCTCTCTGGGGTCCCGGGGAGCTGTTTTTT. This encodes CASQNPGALWGPGELFF.

This clonotype was observed at least ten times. The V and J genes are TRBV6-5 and TRBJ2-2; possibly TRBD1 for D (6 bases). CDR3 length equals 15 residues. Trimming took off 4 bases at V and 6 bases at J, with 15 bases between the two ends. CDR1 MNHEY and CDR2 SVGAGI come from the germline V gene. The CDR3: CASSLEQGVAGELFF. For the CDR3, the DNA is TGTGCCAGCAGTTTGGAACAGGGAGTTGCCGGGGAGCTGTTTTTT.

The rearrangement links TRBV6-5 to TRBJ2-7; D is uncertain. The CDR3 is 15 amino acids. Germline CDR1 MNHEY, CDR2 SVGAGI. V was pared by 0 bases and J by 3 bases, with 12 bases between. CDR3 sequence: CASSYSPQQLYEQYF. DNA for the CDR3: TGTGCCAGCAGTTACTCCCCCCAACAGCTCTACGAGCAGTACTTC.

This clonotype was recorded at least ten times. The chain links TRBV6-1 to TRBJ1-3; D gene ambiguous. CDR1 is MNHNS and CDR2 is SASEGT in the germline V gene. Trimming shortened V by 8 bases and J by 0 bases, and 14 bases separated the two germline ends. This CDR3 comprises 15 residues. In nucleotides, the CDR3 is TGTGCCAGCGGGTTAGACCGGACCTCTGGAAACACCATATATTTT. Protein: CASGLDRTSGNTIYF.

This clonotype has at least ten counts. V is TRBV11-2 and J is TRBJ2-5; TRBD2 agrees at 10 bases. Germline V gene lookup returns CDR1 SGHAT and CDR2 FQNNGV. V trimming: 1 base; J trimming: 6 bases; junction bases outside the gene matches: 17. The CDR3 contains 19 residues. CDR3 protein: CASSLGYRGGLATSQTQYF. Here the CDR3 DNA reads TGTGCCAGCAGCTTAGGTTATCGTGGGGGACTAGCGACCTCGCAGACCCAGTACTTC.

This clonotype was recorded at least ten times. CDR3 in amino acids: CSASSLAGGGETQYF. The CDR3 nucleotides are TGCAGTGCTAGCTCCCTTGCGGGGGGGGGAGAGACCCAGTACTTC. The gene calls are TRBV20-1 and TRBJ2-5; 9 nucleotides match TRBD2. Germline lookup yields CDR1 DFQATT and CDR2 SNEGSKA (reference sequence). V lost 3 bases and J lost 4; bases outside the gene matches: 9. CDR3 size: 15 residues.

Many counts were recorded for this clonotype. The rearrangement uses TRBV6-1 and TRBJ2-7; D not resolved. The CDR3 sequence is 14 residues long. The V gene's germline CDR1 is MNHNS and CDR2 SASEGT. V dropped 6 bases and J dropped 0 bases, with 12 bases sitting between them. The CDR3 protein is CASSISSPSYEQYF. The CDR3 DNA sequence: TGTGCCAGCAGCATCAGTTCTCCCTCCTACGAGCAGTACTTC.

Worth noting for this clonotype: Because the CDR3 is missing its conserved closing phenylalanine or tryptophan, this is likely a read error. The V and J genes are TRBV6-1 and TRBJ2-7; 8 bases align to TRBD2. The germline V gene encodes CDR1 MNHNS and CDR2 SASEGT. The V gene end was trimmed by 1 base and the J gene end by 4 bases; junction bases not matched to a gene: 6. The CDR3 sequence is 15 residues long. CDR3 coding DNA: TGTGCCAGCAGTGAAGATACGGGAGGGCCTTACGAGCAGTACTAC. It specifies CASSEDTGGPYEQYY.

In this sample, this clonotype turned up many times. The V gene is TRBV2, the J gene TRBJ2-5; 9 bases are a match to TRBD2. V trimming: 3 bases; J trimming: 5 bases; junction bases outside the gene matches: 10. Germline-derived CDR1 and CDR2 are SNHLY and FYNNEI. The CDR3 spans 16 residues. CDR3 DNA: TGTGCCAGCAGTGAGGTTGGGCGGGGGGGCCTTGAGACCCAGTACTTC. Amino acid sequence: CASSEVGRGGLETQYF.

The chain carries TRBV12-3 or TRBV12-4 and TRBJ1-2; 9 nucleotides line up with TRBD1. With V trimmed by 5 bases and J by 8 bases, 6 bases remained unmatched. The CDR3 is made up of 13 amino acids. The CDR3 bases are TGTGCCAGCAGTGCGGACAGGGGAAAAGGCTACACCTTC. Protein product: CASSADRGKGYTF.

This clonotype was seen repeatedly, ten times or more. The chain combines TRBV6-1 with TRBJ1-1; weak D call: TRBD1 (6 bases). Germline CDR1 is MNHNS and CDR2 is SASEGT. CDR3 length: 11 residues. V was clipped by 8 bases and J by 5 bases, with 9 bases between them. CDR3: CASSRGTEAFF. The CDR3 DNA sequence: TGTGCCAGCTCTAGGGGGACTGAAGCTTTCTTT.

The table lists this clonotype with many counts. The chain recombines TRBV6-1 with TRBJ1-1, with D possibly being TRBD1 (5 bases). This CDR3 is 13 amino acids long. The V end lost 4 bases, the J end lost 3 bases, and 9 bases lay between the germline ends. The germline gives CDR1 MNHNS, CDR2 SASEGT. The CDR3: CASSVQADTEAFF. The CDR3 nucleotides read TGTGCCAGCAGTGTACAGGCCGACACTGAAGCTTTCTTT.

This clonotype was seen more than once but under ten times. This rearrangement joins TRBV6-2 or TRBV6-3 to TRBJ2-7; TRBD1 is a possible D gene (6 bases). Germline CDR1 MNHEY, CDR2 SVGEGT. Trimming stripped 3 bases from V and 5 bases from J, with 14 bases between. The CDR3 has 14 residues. This CDR3 reads CASSYRQGINEQYF. CDR3 DNA sequence: TGTGCCAGCAGTTATCGGCAGGGGATCAACGAGCAGTACTTC.